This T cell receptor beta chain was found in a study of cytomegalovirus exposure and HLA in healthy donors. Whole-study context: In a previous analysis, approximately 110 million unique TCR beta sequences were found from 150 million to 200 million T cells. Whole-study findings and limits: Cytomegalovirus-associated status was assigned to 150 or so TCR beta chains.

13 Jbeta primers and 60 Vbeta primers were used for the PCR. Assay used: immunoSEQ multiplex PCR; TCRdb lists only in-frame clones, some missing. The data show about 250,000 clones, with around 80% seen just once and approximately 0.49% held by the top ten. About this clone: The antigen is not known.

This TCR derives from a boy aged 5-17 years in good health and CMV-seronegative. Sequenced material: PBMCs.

The CDR3 here is CASSEGALTVYGYTF. The CDR3 DNA follows: TGTGCCAGCAGCGAGGGGGCCTTGACGGTCTATGGCTACACCTTC. The rearrangement links TRBV2 to TRBJ1-2, with TRBD1 matching over 7 bases. CDR3 length: 15 residues. CDR1 SNHLY and CDR2 FYNNEI come from the germline V gene. The V gene end was trimmed by 6 bases and the J gene end by 4 bases; junction bases not matched to a gene: 11.